Described below is a single T cell receptor beta chain sequence and its context. The data belong to a study of blood T cell repertoires in COVID-19. On the study more broadly: Samples of COVID-19 (acute and convalescent) were obtained from the United States, Italy and Spain. Sources were T cells, B-cell-depleted T cells, or PBMCs; the material itself was cDNA or gDNA.

In the authors' methods: It was from reference gene primer amplification that nucleated cell counts were estimated. TCRdb's table, derived via immunoSEQ multiplex PCR, lists solely in-frame clones and lacks some. That table supplies the V and J calls and clone size; D and trimming were determined from the DNA. The sample lists about 67,000 clones; nearly 80% were seen once. Germline CDR1 and CDR2: MNHEY and SMNVEV (reference sequence). This CDR3 contains 14 residues. Trimming took off 6 bases at V and 2 bases at J, with 12 bases between the two ends. This sequence joins TRBV27 and TRBJ2-3, with D unclear. Sample: peripheral blood. The sequence came from a woman in her sixties or seventies with acute or convalescent COVID-19. CDR3 amino acids: CASSPGPFTDTQYF. The DNA of the CDR3 is TGTGCCAGCAGCCCCGGTCCTTTCACAGATACGCAGTATTTT.